These 6 T cell receptor beta chains were sequenced from one sample in a study of cytomegalovirus exposure and HLA in healthy donors. Assay used: immunoSEQ multiplex PCR; TCRdb lists only in-frame clones, some missing. This table has 200,000 to 250,000 clones, roughly 84% appearing once. The sample comprised PBMCs. All receptors come from a woman aged 18-35 years in good health and CMV-seropositive.

This sequence joins TRBV19 and TRBJ2-7; perhaps TRBD1 as D (6 bases). CDR3 length: 13 residues. CDR1 and CDR2 from the germline V gene are LNHDA and SQIVND (reference sequence). With 5 bases removed from V and 6 bases from J, the gap between germline ends came to 14 bases. The CDR3 nucleotides read TGTGCCAGTAGTGCCGGACAGTATGCCGAGCAGTACTTC. This gives the protein CASSAGQYAEQYF.

This rearrangement joins TRBV7-6 to TRBJ2-2; the D is unclear. Trimming removed 3 bases at V and 0 bases at J, with 8 bases between. The germline CDR1 and CDR2 sequences are SGHVS and FNYEAQ. CDR3 length: 15 amino acids. In DNA, the CDR3 is TGTGCCAGCAGCTTGGCGGAGACGAACACCGGGGAGCTGTTTTTT. Translated: CASSLAETNTGELFF.

The chain couples TRBV7-6 to TRBJ2-7; D not resolved. This CDR3 region has 15 residues. Trimming took 5 bases from V and 6 from J, leaving 20 bases between them. The germline V gene has CDR1 SGHVS and CDR2 FNYEAQ. CDR3 region: CASSPPGSSRLEQYF. The CDR3, as DNA: TGTGCCAGCAGCCCTCCCGGGTCCTCGCGACTCGAGCAGTACTTC. Full variable domain (missing parts from reference TRBV7-6 and TRBJ2-7): GAGVSQSPRYKVTKRGQDVALRCDPISGHVSLYWYRQALGQGPEFLTYFNYEAQQDKSGLPNDRFSAERPEGSISTLTIQRTEQRDSAMYRCASSPPGSSRLEQYFGPGTRLTVT.

This sequence joins TRBV19 and TRBJ2-5; TRBD2 might be the D (5 bases). Per germline, CDR1 LNHDA and CDR2 SQIVND (reference sequence). This CDR3 has 13 amino acids. V dropped 3 bases and J dropped 6 bases, with 11 bases sitting between them. In DNA, the CDR3 is TGTGCCAGTAGTATGGCTGCGGGTCAGACCCAGTACTTC. It codes for CASSMAAGQTQYF.

This sequence joins TRBV27 and TRBJ1-1; D is unclear. CDR1 MNHEY and CDR2 SMNVEV come from the germline V gene (reference sequence). V was trimmed by 2 bases and J by 1 base, leaving 5 bases between them. CDR3 length: 13 residues. CDR3 DNA sequence: TGTGCCAGCAGTTTAACGCGGAACACTGAAGCTTTCTTT. As protein: CASSLTRNTEAFF.

The rearrangement joins TRBV5-6 to TRBJ2-7; D is ambiguous. V shed 7 bases and J shed 2 bases, with 19 bases lying between them. From germline, CDR1 is SGHDT and CDR2 YYEEEE. The CDR3 sequence is 15 residues long. The DNA of the CDR3 is TGTGCCAGCGGGTCCTGGAGCCTCCACACCTACGAGCAGTACTTC. This gives the protein CASGSWSLHTYEQYF.